This entry concerns a single T cell receptor beta chain. Original handling: Nucleated cell counts were estimated from reference gene primer amplification. Repertoires were generated with immunoSEQ multiplex PCR, while TCRdb's copy carries only in-frame clones and drops some. V, J and clone size are taken as reported in that table, and D and trimming were inferred from the DNA itself. Among about 170,000 clones listed, 88% were seen once. Per the germline V gene, CDR1 is MNHEY and CDR2 is SVGEGT. V gave up 4 bases and J gave up 0 bases; unmatched junction bases: 6. This CDR3 is built from 17 residues. The sample is drawn from a study of blood T cell repertoires in COVID-19. Whole-study context: PBMCs, B-cell-depleted T cells, or T cells were the source of the cDNA or gDNA that made up the material.

The sequencing input was peripheral blood. The J gene is TRBJ1-5, the V gene TRBV6-2 or TRBV6-3; 10 nucleotides line up with TRBD1. The clonotype originates from a man aged 50-60 years who had recovered from COVID-19. CDR3 loop: CASSSGTGEHSNQPQHF. The CDR3 nucleotides read TGTGCCAGCAGTTCCGGGACAGGGGAACATAGCAATCAGCCCCAGCATTTT.